This T cell receptor (beta chain) emerged from a study of cytomegalovirus exposure and HLA in healthy donors. Notes on the study in general: Usually a TCR sequence was rare, but some public TCRs were found in many donors.

Primers for the PCR totalled 60 Vbeta and 13 Jbeta. Repertoires were generated with immunoSEQ multiplex PCR, while TCRdb's copy carries only in-frame clones and drops some. The table has 150,000 to 200,000 clones, approximately 78% seen once. CDR3 length equals 14 residues. The germline CDR1 and CDR2 sequences are MDHEN and SYDVKM. The V end lost 2 bases, the J end lost 0 bases, and 5 bases lay between the germline ends. As for this clone: What it binds is not known.

V is TRBV28 and J is TRBJ2-1; D ambiguous. Input material: PBMCs. The receptor was isolated from a woman aged 45-65 years in good health and CMV-seropositive. The CDR3 sequence is CASSLMSSYNEQFF. The CDR3 DNA follows: TGTGCCAGCAGTTTAATGAGCTCCTACAATGAGCAGTTCTTC.